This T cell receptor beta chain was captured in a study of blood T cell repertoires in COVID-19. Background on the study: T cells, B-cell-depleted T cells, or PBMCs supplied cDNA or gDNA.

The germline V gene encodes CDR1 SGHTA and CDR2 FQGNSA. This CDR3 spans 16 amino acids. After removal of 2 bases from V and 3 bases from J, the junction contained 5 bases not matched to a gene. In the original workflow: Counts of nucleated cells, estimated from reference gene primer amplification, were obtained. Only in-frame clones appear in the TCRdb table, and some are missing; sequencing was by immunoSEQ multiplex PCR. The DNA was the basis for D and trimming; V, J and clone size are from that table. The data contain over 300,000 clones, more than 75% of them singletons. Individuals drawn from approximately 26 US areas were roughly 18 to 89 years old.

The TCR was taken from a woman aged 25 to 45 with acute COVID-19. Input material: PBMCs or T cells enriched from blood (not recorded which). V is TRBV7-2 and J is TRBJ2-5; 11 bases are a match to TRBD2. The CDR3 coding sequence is TGTGCCAGCAGCTTAAGGGCTAGCGGGGGGAAAGAGACCCAGTACTTC. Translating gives CASSLRASGGKETQYF. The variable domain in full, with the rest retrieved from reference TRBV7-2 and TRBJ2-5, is GAGVSQSPSNKVTEKGKDVELRCDPISGHTALYWYRQSLGQGLEFLIYFQGNSAPDKSGLPSDRFSAERTGGSVSTLTIQRTQQEDSAVYLCASSLRASGGKETQYFGPGTRLLVL.